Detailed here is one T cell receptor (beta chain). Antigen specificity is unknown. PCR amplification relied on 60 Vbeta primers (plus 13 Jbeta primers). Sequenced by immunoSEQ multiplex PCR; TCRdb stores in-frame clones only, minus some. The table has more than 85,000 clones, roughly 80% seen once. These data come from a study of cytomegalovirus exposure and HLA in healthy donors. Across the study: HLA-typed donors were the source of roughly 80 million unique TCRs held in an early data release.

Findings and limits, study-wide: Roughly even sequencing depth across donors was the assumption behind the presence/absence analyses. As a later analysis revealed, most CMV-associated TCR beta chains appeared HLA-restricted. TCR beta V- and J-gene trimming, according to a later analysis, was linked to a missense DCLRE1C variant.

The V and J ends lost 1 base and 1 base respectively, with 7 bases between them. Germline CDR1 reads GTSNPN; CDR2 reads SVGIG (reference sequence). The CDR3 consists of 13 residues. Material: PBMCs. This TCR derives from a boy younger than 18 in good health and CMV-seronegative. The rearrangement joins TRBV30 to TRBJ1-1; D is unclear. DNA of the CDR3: TGTGCCTGGAGTGATTACAGGAACACTGAAGCTTTCTTT. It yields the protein CAWSDYRNTEAFF. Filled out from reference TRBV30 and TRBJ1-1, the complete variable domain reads SQTIHQWPATLVQPVGSPLSLECTVEGTSNPNLYWYRQAAGRGLQLLFYSVGIGQISSEVPQNLSASRPQDRQFILSSKKLLLSDSGFYLCAWSDYRNTEAFFGQGTRLTVV.